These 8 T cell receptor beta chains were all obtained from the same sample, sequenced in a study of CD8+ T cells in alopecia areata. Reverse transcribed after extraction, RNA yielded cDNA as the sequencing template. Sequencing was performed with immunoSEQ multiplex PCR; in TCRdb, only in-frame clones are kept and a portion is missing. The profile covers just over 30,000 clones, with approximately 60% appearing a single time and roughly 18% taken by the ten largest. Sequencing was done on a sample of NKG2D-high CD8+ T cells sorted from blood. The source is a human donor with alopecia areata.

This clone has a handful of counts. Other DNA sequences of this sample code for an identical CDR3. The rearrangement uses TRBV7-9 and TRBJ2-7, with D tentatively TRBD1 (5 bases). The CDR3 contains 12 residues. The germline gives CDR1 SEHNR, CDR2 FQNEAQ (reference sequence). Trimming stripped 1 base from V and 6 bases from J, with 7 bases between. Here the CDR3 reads CASSLDDSEQYF. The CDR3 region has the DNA TGTGCCAGCAGCTTAGATGACAGCGAGCAGTACTTC.

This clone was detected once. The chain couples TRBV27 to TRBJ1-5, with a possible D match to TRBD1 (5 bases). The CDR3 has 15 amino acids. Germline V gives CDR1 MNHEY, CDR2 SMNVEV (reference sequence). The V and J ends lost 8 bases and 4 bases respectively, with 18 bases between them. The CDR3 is CASQPFGGWNQPQHF. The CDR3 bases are TGTGCCAGCCAGCCATTCGGGGGGTGGAATCAGCCCCAGCATTTT.

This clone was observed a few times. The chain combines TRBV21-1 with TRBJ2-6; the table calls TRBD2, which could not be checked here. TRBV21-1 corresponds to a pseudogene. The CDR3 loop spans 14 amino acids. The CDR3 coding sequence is TGTGCCAGCAGCAATCCGTCTGGGGCCAACGTCCTGACTTTC. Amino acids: CASSNPSGANVLTF.

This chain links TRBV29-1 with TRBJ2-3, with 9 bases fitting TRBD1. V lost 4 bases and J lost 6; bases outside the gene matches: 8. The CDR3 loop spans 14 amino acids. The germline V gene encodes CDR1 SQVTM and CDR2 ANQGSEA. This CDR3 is CSVVTGTGRDTQYF. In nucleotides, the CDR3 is TGCAGCGTTGTGACCGGGACAGGGCGGGATACGCAGTATTTT.

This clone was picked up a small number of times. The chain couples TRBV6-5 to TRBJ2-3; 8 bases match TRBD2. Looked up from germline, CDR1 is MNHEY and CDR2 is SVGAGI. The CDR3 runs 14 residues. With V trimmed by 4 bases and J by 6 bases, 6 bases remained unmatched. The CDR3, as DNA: TGTGCCAGCAGTTCACTAGCGGTCGTTGATACGCAGTATTTT. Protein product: CASSSLAVVDTQYF.

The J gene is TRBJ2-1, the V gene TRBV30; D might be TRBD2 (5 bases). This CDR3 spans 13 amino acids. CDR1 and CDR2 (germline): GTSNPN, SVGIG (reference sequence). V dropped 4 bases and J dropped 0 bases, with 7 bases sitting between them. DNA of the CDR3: TGTGCCTGGATCCGGGACTCCTACAATGAGCAGTTCTTC. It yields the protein CAWIRDSYNEQFF.

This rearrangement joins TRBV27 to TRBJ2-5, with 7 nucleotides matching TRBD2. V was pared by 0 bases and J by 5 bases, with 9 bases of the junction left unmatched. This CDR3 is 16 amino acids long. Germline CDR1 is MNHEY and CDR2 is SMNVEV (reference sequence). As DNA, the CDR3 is TGTGCCAGCAGTTTATCGGGAGGGGCCGGTGGGGAGACCCAGTACTTC. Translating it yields CASSLSGGAGGETQYF.

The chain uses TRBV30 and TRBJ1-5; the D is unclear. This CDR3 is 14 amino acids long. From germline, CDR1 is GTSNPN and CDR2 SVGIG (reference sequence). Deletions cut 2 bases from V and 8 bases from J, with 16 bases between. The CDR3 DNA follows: TGTGCCTGGAGTTCCGTGTCCAGTAGTGAGCCCCAGCATTTT. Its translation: CAWSSVSSSEPQHF.